The clone carrying this T cell receptor beta chain has at least ten counts. The antigen remains unidentified. The data stem from a study of T cell repertoires in cytomegalovirus infection. Trimming cost V 1 base and J 2 bases, with 12 bases left between them. The CDR3 is 15 residues long. The germline gives CDR1 SGHVS, CDR2 FNYEAQ. TCRdb redid the calling of the reads with MiXCR, one entry per CDR3 protein. The sample yields about 770,000 distinct CDR3 sequences, under 35% seen once. The material was cultured CD8+ T cells from PBMCs, obtained from culture after CMV antigen stimulation. V gene TRBV7-6 combines with J gene TRBJ2-7, with D uncertain. This clonotype originated in a human donor in good health (CMV status not recorded). Some clones in this sample may be carry-over from other donors' samples. CDR3 loop: CASSLDKGNAYEQYF. CDR3 nucleotide sequence: TGTGCCAGCAGCTTAGATAAGGGAAATGCCTACGAGCAGTACTTC.